This entry is about one T cell receptor beta chain. The data derive from a study of blood T cell repertoires in COVID-19. Overall study context: T cells, B-cell-depleted T cells, or PBMCs supplied cDNA or gDNA.

Under the authors' procedure: Amplification from reference gene primers served as the basis for estimated nucleated cell counts. TCRdb keeps only in-frame clones here, not all; method: immunoSEQ multiplex PCR. V and J calls and clone size follow that table, whereas D and trimming were derived from the DNA. The sample shows approximately 70,000 clones, roughly 73% of them seen only once. The CDR3 sequence is 11 residues long. With 4 bases removed from V and 0 bases from J, the gap between germline ends came to 3 bases. CDR1 is GTSNPN, CDR2 SVGIG, per germline (reference sequence). This chain connects TRBV30 to TRBJ1-1; D uncertain. This clonotype originated in a woman in her fifties or sixties with acute or convalescent COVID-19. The sample taken for sequencing was peripheral blood. In DNA form, the CDR3 reads TGTGCCTGGAATATGAACACTGAAGCTTTCTTT. Residues: CAWNMNTEAFF.